This entry is about one TCR beta chain. In germline, CDR1 is MNHEY, CDR2 SVGAGI. The CDR3 loop spans 15 amino acids. With V trimmed by 2 bases and J by 6 bases, 5 bases remained unmatched. Seattle-derived patients entered the study during active infection and were followed longitudinally. The data derive from a study of blood T cell repertoires in COVID-19. Study background: Sample material is recorded as cDNA or gDNA derived from T cells, B-cell-depleted T cells, or PBMCs.

In the original workflow: Scientists estimated how many nucleated cells there were by amplifying reference gene primers. The table came from immunoSEQ multiplex PCR; TCRdb's copy has only in-frame clones and leaves some out. The D gene and trimming were derived from the DNA, and the V and J assignments and clone size from that table. Here the sample spans about 260,000 clones, 88% being singletons. The sequencing input was peripheral blood. This chain uses TRBV6-5 with TRBJ2-1, with TRBD2 matching over 9 bases. The sequence derives from a woman aged 30 to 39 with COVID-19, enrolled during active disease. CDR3 amino acids: CASSYGRGRGNEQFF. CDR3 in DNA: TGTGCCAGCAGTTACGGTCGCGGGAGGGGCAATGAGCAGTTCTTC.